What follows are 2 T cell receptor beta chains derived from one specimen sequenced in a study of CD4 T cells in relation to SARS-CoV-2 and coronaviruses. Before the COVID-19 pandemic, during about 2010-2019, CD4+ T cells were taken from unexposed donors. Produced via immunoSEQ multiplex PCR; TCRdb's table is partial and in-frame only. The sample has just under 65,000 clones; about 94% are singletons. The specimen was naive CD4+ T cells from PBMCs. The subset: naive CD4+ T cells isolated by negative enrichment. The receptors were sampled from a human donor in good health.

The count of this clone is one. CDR3 region: CASSPEWARGAYEQYF. Here the CDR3 DNA reads TGTGCCAGCAGCCCGGAGTGGGCGCGGGGCGCTTACGAGCAGTACTTC. The V gene is TRBV5-5, the J gene TRBJ2-7; TRBD2 is a possible D gene (6 bases). The CDR3 totals 16 residues. Germline CDR1 reads SGHKS; CDR2 reads YYEKEE (reference sequence). The V and J ends lost 4 bases and 4 bases respectively, with 21 bases between them. Full variable domain (remainder filled in from reference TRBV5-5 and TRBJ2-7): DAGVTQSPTHLIKTRGQQVTLRCSPISGHKSVSWYQQVLGQGPQFIFQYYEKEERGRGNFPDRFSARQFPNYSSELNVNALLLGDSALYLCASSPEWARGAYEQYFGPGTRLTVT.

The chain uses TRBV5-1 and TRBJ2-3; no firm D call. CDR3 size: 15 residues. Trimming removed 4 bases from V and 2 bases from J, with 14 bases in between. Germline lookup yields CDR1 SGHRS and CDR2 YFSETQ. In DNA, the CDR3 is TGCGCCAGCAGCCCGACCGTCCCCGTCACAGATACGCAGTATTTT. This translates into CASSPTVPVTDTQYF.